This TCR beta chain appears in the sequencing data of a study of monozygotic twins with inflammatory bowel disease (dated by TCRdb to between 2018 and 2021). Broadly, across the study: In total, approximately 28 monozygotic twin pairs made up the full study: 19 Danish pairs, all IBD-discordant, plus nine German pairs, of which four were IBD-concordant and five were IBD-discordant. Each individual had, on average, about 151 000 unique TCRalpha sequences and 181 000 unique TCRbeta sequences available for analysis. Within discordant pairs, disease-associated traits were sought mainly by comparing IBD patients with their genetically identical healthy co-twins. The paper's findings and limits, for the study overall: TCRbeta repertoire diversity, by inverse Simpson index, was decreased in IBD patients compared with their healthy co-twins. Background noise and inter-individual variability may have been introduced into the repertoires by the differing immunosuppressive treatments among patients. No difference in repertoire similarity was observed between concordant and discordant twins, possibly owing to limited statistical power. No single strong signal or clonotype linked to IBD turned up in the results, so the idea that one exists was not supported. Distinction between different T cell subtypes could not be achieved in the analysis. Compared with healthy twins, IBD patients had fewer clonotypes in common with other individuals, a difference most pronounced in patients showing signs of disease activity.

A 2.5 ml peripheral blood sample was drawn into PAXgene tubes per donor and stored at -80°C. Without any T cell sorting, total RNA was extracted from whole blood using the PAXgene blood miRNA kit on an automated QIAcube. Deep TCRalpha and TCRbeta repertoire profiling with unique molecular barcoding was performed on peripheral blood of monozygotic twin pairs concordant or discordant for inflammatory bowel disease. Smoking habits were recorded for all twin pairs, and individuals were classified as current, former or never smokers. In the case of this clonotype: It lacks a known antigen.

Taken from cysteine to phenylalanine, the CDR3 has 16 residues. No DNA is listed. In the germline V gene, CDR1 corresponds to SGHTA and CDR2 to FQGNSA. Libraries were constructed by 5' RACE. For each TCR library, approximately 4,000 ng of total RNA was used. cDNA was synthesized with SMARTScribe reverse transcriptase in eight separate reactions per sample. During cDNA synthesis, unique molecular identifiers containing a 6-nucleotide sample barcode were introduced by template switching. TCRalpha and TCRbeta cDNA was amplified in two nested PCRs of approximately 17 and 9 cycles, and bead purification was carried out after each PCR. Before amplification, cDNA was treated with uracil DNA-glycosylase and purified using the QIAquick PCR purification kit. In the second PCR, Illumina TruSeq-compatible adapters and sample-specific barcodes were added. Library quality and concentration were assessed using TapeStation and Qubit, and roughly 5 ng of each library was pooled. The pooled libraries were sequenced with 2 x 100 bp reads and custom sequencing primers on an Illumina HiSeq2500 single-index Rapid Run. The original methods were these. UMI-based consensus assembly with MiGEC version 1.2.6 was used to correct PCR and sequencing errors. V(D)J alignment, clonotype assembly and CDR3 extraction were performed with MiXCR version 2.1.1. To normalise gene usage, clonotype sharing and MAIT/NKT TCR abundance, the top 1000, 10 000 and 20 000 clonotypes in each sample were analysed. Diversity was computed as the inverse Simpson index with the vegan R package after downsampling to 27 000 UMIs. Statistical testing used paired Mann-Whitney U tests on the discordant twin pairs and applied Benjamini-Hochberg correction for multiple testing. Each entry corresponds to one CDR3 protein sequence from reads that TCRdb reprocessed, and DNA is not given. The V and J calls follow TCRdb's processing rather than the paper's. This sample's clone table shows approximately 120,000 distinct CDR3 sequences. Around an eighth of the sample is taken by the ten largest.

This TCR was sampled from a human donor with ulcerative colitis or Crohn's disease, or a healthy co-twin of an affected twin (not recorded which). Sequencing was performed on blood. The chain uses TRBV7-2 and TRBJ2-3. CDR3 loop: CASSLVATRQGDTQYF.